One and the same sample provided the 26 T cell receptor beta chains below, sequenced in a study of identical twins. TCRdb passed the 5' RACE reads through MiXCR, listing each CDR3 protein once. The sample lists under 900,000 distinct CDR3 sequences; around a sixth were seen once. These data were also reused for a study on T cells expressing NK-cell markers.

The source material was PBMCs. Receptor source: a woman aged 18-29 years in good health.

This rearrangement joins TRBV20-1 to TRBJ1-1; no clear D. CDR3 length equals 12 residues. The germline V gene encodes CDR1 DFQATT and CDR2 SNEGSKA (reference sequence). The V gene lost 6 bases and the J gene lost 0 bases, with 8 bases spanning the gap. The CDR3 nucleotides are TGCAGTGCCCAGCTGATGAACACTGAAGCTTTCTTT. It translates to CSAQLMNTEAFF.

This sequence joins TRBV12-3 or TRBV12-4 and TRBJ1-5; 7 bases match TRBD1. Trimming removed 6 bases from V and 7 bases from J; junction bases left unmatched: 9. CDR3 length: 14 residues. The CDR3 DNA sequence: TGTGCCAGCAGCCTACACAGGGGAAGGCAGCCCCAGCATTTT. Translated, it gives CASSLHRGRQPQHF.

The rearrangement uses TRBV20-1 and TRBJ2-1, with D hard to call. V lost 6 bases to trimming and J lost 9 bases, with 15 bases between them. This CDR3 is 12 amino acids long. Germline V lookup: CDR1 DFQATT, CDR2 SNEGSKA (reference sequence). The CDR3 loop is CSALGPRSEQFF. DNA for the CDR3: TGCAGTGCCCTGGGCCCGAGGAGTGAGCAGTTCTTC.

V and J are TRBV13 and TRBJ2-3; TRBD2 aligns across 9 bases. The CDR3 has 15 amino acids. The J segment lost 4 bases and the V segment lost 4 bases, leaving 6 bases of the junction unmatched. Germline V gene lookup returns CDR1 PRHDT and CDR2 FYEKMQ (reference sequence). This CDR3 is CASSSGTSIPDTQYF. The DNA of the CDR3 is TGTGCCAGCAGCTCCGGGACTAGCATACCAGATACGCAGTATTTT.

This clonotype was counted ten times or more. The chain employs TRBV27 and TRBJ2-2, with D maybe TRBD1 (5 bases). There are 15 residues in the CDR3. Germline V lookup: CDR1 MNHEY, CDR2 SMNVEV (reference sequence). The ends were cut back, 2 bases at V and 3 bases at J, with 10 bases in the middle. The CDR3 DNA reads as TGTGCCAGCAGTTTAGGCCAGGGTGACACCGGGGAGCTGTTTTTT. It specifies CASSLGQGDTGELFF.

This clonotype was seen more than once but under ten times. J is TRBJ1-2 and V is TRBV20-1, with 8 bases fitting TRBD1. CDR1 and CDR2 from the germline V gene are DFQATT and SNEGSKA (reference sequence). This CDR3 spans 16 amino acids. Trimming cost V 2 bases and J 8 bases; bases outside gene matches: 16. CDR3 sequence (DNA): TGCAGTGCTAGAATGGGGCAGGGGGCCCCGACTAAGGGCTACACCTTC. Translated, it gives CSARMGQGAPTKGYTF.

This clonotype has more than one count but fewer than ten. V gene TRBV20-1 combines with J gene TRBJ2-7; TRBD2 matches at 7 bases. V was pared by 5 bases and J by 3 bases, with 4 bases of the junction left unmatched. Germline CDR1 is DFQATT and CDR2 is SNEGSKA (reference sequence). The CDR3 runs 12 residues. The CDR3 sequence: CSASGTNYEQYF. The DNA for the CDR3 is TGCAGTGCTTCCGGGACTAACTACGAGCAGTACTTC.

The rearrangement joins TRBV24-1 to TRBJ2-5; 7 bases are a match to TRBD1. This CDR3 is built from 13 residues. Trimming cost V 7 bases and J 5 bases; bases outside gene matches: 6. Germline V gene sequence: CDR1 KGHDR, CDR2 SFDVKD. CDR3 residues: CATSDRAEETQYF. In DNA form, the CDR3 reads TGTGCCACCAGCGACAGGGCGGAGGAGACCCAGTACTTC.

This clonotype was detected only a few times. CDR3 bases: TGCAGTGCTGGGGCACTAGCGGGAGGGCCCACAGATACGCAGTATTTT. Encoded protein: CSAGALAGGPTDTQYF. J is TRBJ2-3 and V is TRBV20-1; the match to TRBD2 covers 13 bases. Trimming took 5 bases from V and 2 from J; bases not matched to a gene: 7. This CDR3 has 16 amino acids. In germline, CDR1 is DFQATT, CDR2 SNEGSKA (reference sequence).

CDR3 sequence (DNA): TGCGCCAGCAGGTGCGATAGCGGGGCACAAGAGACCCAGTACTTC. This gives the protein CASRCDSGAQETQYF. This sequence joins TRBV10-2 and TRBJ2-5; 8 bases agree with TRBD2. Germline assignment: CDR1 WSHSY and CDR2 SAAADI. Germline trimming cut 6 bases from V and 2 bases from J; bases unmatched to any gene: 8. The CDR3 has 15 amino acids.

The rearrangement uses TRBV5-1 and TRBJ2-5; 13 bases map to TRBD2. Per the germline V gene, CDR1 is SGHRS and CDR2 is YFSETQ. The CDR3 length is 17 residues. Unmatched junction bases numbered 8, after V lost 3 bases and J lost 3 bases. CDR3: CASSSRLAGGREETQYF. In DNA form, the CDR3 reads TGCGCCAGCAGCTCTAGACTAGCGGGGGGCCGGGAAGAGACCCAGTACTTC.

V is TRBV9 and J is TRBJ1-2; 9 bases map to TRBD1. Germline lookup yields CDR1 SGDLS and CDR2 YYNGEE. The CDR3 contains 16 residues. The V gene end was trimmed by 2 bases and the J gene end by 5 bases; junction bases not matched to a gene: 10. The CDR3 coding sequence is TGTGCCAGCAGCGTTCTCTTGGGGACAGGGTCTTATGGCTACACCTTC. Amino acid sequence: CASSVLLGTGSYGYTF.

CDR3 in DNA: TGTGCCAGCGGGAAGGGATCGACCTACGAGCAGTACTTC. This sequence encodes CASGKGSTYEQYF. The genes are TRBV6-6 and TRBJ2-7; D is undetermined. The CDR3 is 13 residues long. The V end was cut by 8 bases, the J end by 2 bases, with 13 bases between. Germline V gives CDR1 MNHNY, CDR2 SVGAGI (reference sequence).

This clonotype was seen a handful of times. The chain recombines TRBV5-1 with TRBJ2-1, with unresolved D. V gave up 3 bases and J gave up 1 base, with 14 bases separating them. Germline-derived CDR1 and CDR2 are SGHRS and YFSETQ. CDR3 length: 16 residues. This CDR3 is CASSSEPFKSYNEQFF. The CDR3 nucleotides read TGCGCCAGCAGCTCAGAACCTTTCAAGTCCTACAATGAGCAGTTCTTC.

This clonotype was counted a few times. This chain connects TRBV12-3 or TRBV12-4 to TRBJ1-3; D is unresolved. V was pared by 3 bases and J by 12 bases, with 9 bases between. The CDR3 runs to 11 residues. This CDR3 is CASSFAGGIYF. The CDR3 DNA follows: TGTGCCAGCAGTTTCGCGGGTGGCATATATTTT.

The rearrangement joins TRBV4-3 to TRBJ2-7; 9 bases match TRBD2. Germline V lookup: CDR1 LGHNA, CDR2 YSLEER. V lost 1 base to trimming and J lost 2 bases; unmatched junction nucleotides: 6. The CDR3 spans 16 residues. DNA of the CDR3: TGCGCCAGCAGCCAAGGGGGTAGCGGGGGAGCCTACGAGCAGTACTTC. It specifies CASSQGGSGGAYEQYF.

This clonotype was seen only a few times. The J gene is TRBJ1-5, the V gene TRBV20-1; 9 positions agree with TRBD1. The trim removed 5 bases at V and 6 bases at J, leaving 5 bases unmatched. Germline V CDR1 and CDR2: DFQATT, SNEGSKA (reference sequence). This CDR3 region has 13 residues. The CDR3 coding sequence is TGCAGTGCTTCGACAGGGGGAGGTCAGCCCCAGCATTTT. This codes for CSASTGGGQPQHF.

This rearrangement joins TRBV7-6 to TRBJ2-1, with 8 nucleotides matching TRBD2. Unmatched junction bases numbered 15, after V lost 2 bases and J lost 9 bases. Germline assignment: CDR1 SGHVS and CDR2 FNYEAQ. The CDR3 is 17 residues long. The CDR3 nucleotides read TGTGCCAGCAGCTTAACCCCGGGGGGGGCAGCTTTCTCTGAGCAGTTCTTC. It translates to CASSLTPGGAAFSEQFF.

This clonotype was counted between two and nine times. V usage is TRBV20-1 and J usage is TRBJ2-7; TRBD2 matches at 9 bases. The CDR3 consists of 16 residues. Trimming at V came to 0 bases and at J to 4 bases, leaving 10 bases not matched to a gene. Germline values: CDR1 DFQATT, CDR2 SNEGSKA (reference sequence). Here the CDR3 reads CSARDPSTSGAYEQYF. The CDR3 DNA reads TGCAGTGCTAGAGATCCATCGACTAGCGGAGCTTACGAGCAGTACTTC.

CDR3 nucleotide sequence: TGTGCCAGCAGCTTAGAGGGGACCACACTCTCGGGACCCCTCCACTTT. It yields the protein CASSLEGTTLSGPLHF. The V call is TRBV7-2, the J call TRBJ1-6; a possible D gene is TRBD1 (5 bases). In germline, CDR1 is SGHTA, CDR2 FQGNSA. CDR3 length: 16 residues. Trimming stripped 1 base from V and 12 bases from J, with 19 bases between.

The rearrangement joins TRBV4-3 to TRBJ2-3; 9 bases are shared with TRBD2. The V gene's germline CDR1 is LGHNA and CDR2 YSLEER. The trim removed 0 bases at V and 0 bases at J, leaving 10 bases unmatched. The CDR3 is 19 residues long. CDR3 DNA: TGCGCCAGCAGCCAAGATCGATTTGGGGCGGGGGGGAGCACAGATACGCAGTATTTT. This encodes CASSQDRFGAGGSTDTQYF.

This clonotype has a handful of counts. The chain couples TRBV5-6 to TRBJ2-7; 7 bases fit TRBD2. V lost 3 bases to trimming and J lost 5 bases; unmatched junction nucleotides: 11. CDR3 length: 15 amino acids. From germline, CDR1 is SGHDT and CDR2 YYEEEE. CDR3 DNA sequence: TGTGCCAGCAGCTCAGACGGACTAGTTCCGCACGAGCAGTACTTC. Amino acids: CASSSDGLVPHEQYF.

This chain links TRBV12-5 with TRBJ2-5; 11 bases line up with TRBD2. J lost 3 bases, V lost 2 bases, and 8 bases had no gene match. The CDR3 has 17 amino acids. Looked up from germline, CDR1 is LGHNT and CDR2 is FRNRAP. CDR3 in amino acids: CASGLPRLAGSEETQYF. The CDR3 DNA follows: TGTGCTAGTGGTTTGCCCCGACTAGCGGGGTCGGAAGAGACCCAGTACTTC.

In its sample, this clonotype was seen many times. The chain is built from TRBV6-1 and TRBJ1-5, with a weak D call TRBD1 (5 bases). Between the trimmed V and J ends, which lost 8 bases and 2 bases, there was a span of 13 bases. CDR3 length: 14 amino acids. Per the germline V gene, CDR1 is MNHNS and CDR2 is SASEGT. As DNA, the CDR3 is TGTGCCAGCGGGGGTAGGGGAGGCAATCAGCCCCAGCATTTT. Residues: CASGGRGGNQPQHF.

This clonotype has just a few counts. The chain links TRBV5-1 to TRBJ1-1; D perhaps matches TRBD1 (6 bases). V dropped 3 bases and J dropped 4 bases, with 13 bases sitting between them. Germline CDR1 and CDR2: SGHRS and YFSETQ. This CDR3 spans 14 amino acids. CDR3 sequence reads: CASSYRESPTEAFF. The CDR3 nucleotides are TGCGCCAGCAGCTACAGGGAATCGCCCACTGAAGCTTTCTTT. Combining the CDR3 with reference TRBV5-1 and TRBJ1-1 gives the whole variable domain KAGVTQTPRYLIKTRGQQVTLSCSPISGHRSVSWYQQTPGQGLQFLFEYFSETQRNKGNFPGRFSGRQFSNSRSEMNVSTLELGDSALYLCASSYRESPTEAFFGQGTRLTVV.

This clonotype has more than one count but fewer than ten. The V call is TRBV5-6, the J call TRBJ2-3, with 8 bases fitting TRBD2. This CDR3 contains 15 residues. Germline V CDR1 and CDR2: SGHDT, YYEEEE. J gave up 6 bases and V 1 base, and 7 bases lay outside the gene matches. CDR3 nucleotide sequence: TGTGCCAGCAGCTTGTTCCCAGCGGGAGCTGATACGCAGTATTTT. It translates to CASSLFPAGADTQYF.